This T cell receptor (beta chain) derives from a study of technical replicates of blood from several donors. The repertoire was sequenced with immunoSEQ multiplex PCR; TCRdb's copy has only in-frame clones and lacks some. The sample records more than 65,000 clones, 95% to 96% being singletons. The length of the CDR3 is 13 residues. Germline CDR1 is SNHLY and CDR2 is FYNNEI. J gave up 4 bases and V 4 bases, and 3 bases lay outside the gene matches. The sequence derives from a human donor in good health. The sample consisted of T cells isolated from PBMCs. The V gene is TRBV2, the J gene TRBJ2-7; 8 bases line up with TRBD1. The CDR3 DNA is TGTGCCAGCAGTGGTCGACAGGGGTACGAGCAGTACTTC. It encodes CASSGRQGYEQYF.